Presented here are 16 T cell receptor beta chains from one specimen sequenced in a study of blood T cell repertoires in COVID-19. Sequencing used immunoSEQ multiplex PCR; TCRdb keeps in-frame clones, though not all of them. Among around 160,000 clones listed, about 85% were seen once. The sequencing sample was made of PBMCs or T cells enriched from blood (not recorded which). The origin of the receptors is a woman aged 40 to 50 who had been exposed to COVID-19.

This clone was detected once. V gene TRBV29-1 combines with J gene TRBJ2-5; 7 nucleotides line up with TRBD1. Germline-derived CDR1 and CDR2 are SQVTM and ANQGSEA. With 7 bases clipped from V and 4 bases from J, the junction kept 9 bases outside the gene matches. This CDR3 is built from 13 residues. The CDR3 sequence is CSELDRVGETQYF. CDR3 coding DNA: TGCAGCGAGCTAGACAGGGTTGGAGAGACCCAGTACTTC.

This clone has just a few counts. Here the CDR3 reads CSIATGDTEAFF. The CDR3, as DNA: TGCAGCATAGCCACAGGGGATACTGAAGCTTTCTTT. The chain uses TRBV29-1 and TRBJ1-1; 7 nucleotides match TRBD1. The ends lost 8 bases at V and 5 bases at J; junction bases unmatched: 8. Germline CDR1 SQVTM, CDR2 ANQGSEA. The CDR3 has 12 residues.

The chain carries TRBV7-6 and TRBJ1-1, with D perhaps matching TRBD1 (6 bases). The CDR3 loop spans 14 amino acids. V was shortened by 4 bases and J by 7 bases, with 16 bases between the two germline ends. The V gene's germline CDR1 is SGHVS and CDR2 FNYEAQ. The CDR3 region has the DNA TGTGCCAGCAGCTGGAACCGGGACACGCGTGAAGCTTTCTTT. Translated: CASSWNRDTREAFF.

The V call is TRBV5-1, the J call TRBJ1-2, with 9 bases that match TRBD1. The CDR3 is 17 residues long. Germline V lookup: CDR1 SGHRS, CDR2 YFSETQ. V lost 2 bases, J lost 0 bases, and 8 bases stayed unmatched. The CDR3 loop reads CASSLLTGGLANYGYTF. DNA of the CDR3: TGCGCCAGCAGCTTATTAACAGGGGGCTTAGCTAACTATGGCTACACCTTC.

The V call is TRBV9, the J call TRBJ2-5; no clear D. Trimming cost V 0 bases and J 1 base, with 10 bases left between them. The V gene's germline CDR1 is SGDLS and CDR2 YYNGEE. The CDR3 has 15 residues. The chain's CDR3 is CASSVAAGSQETQYF. The CDR3 DNA follows: TGTGCCAGCAGCGTAGCCGCAGGATCCCAAGAGACCCAGTACTTC. Variable domain in full (rest from reference TRBV9 and TRBJ2-5): DSGVTQTPKHLITATGQRVTLRCSPRSGDLSVYWYQQSLDQGLQFLIQYYNGEERAKGNILERFSAQQFPDLHSELNLSSLELGDSALYFCASSVAAGSQETQYFGPGTRLLVL.

The CDR3 DNA reads as TGTGCCAGCAGCCAACAGGGCTACGAGCAGTACTTC. This sequence encodes CASSQQGYEQYF. The chain combines TRBV7-2 with TRBJ2-7, with D possibly matching TRBD1 (6 bases). The CDR3 runs to 12 residues. V gave up 5 bases and J gave up 3 bases, with 8 bases separating them. Germline V gene data show CDR1 as SGHTA and CDR2 as FQGNSA.

V usage is TRBV7-3 and J usage is TRBJ2-6; 9 bases match TRBD1. V lost 1 base, J lost 0 bases, and 4 bases stayed unmatched. The V gene's germline CDR1 is SGHTA and CDR2 FQGTGA. The CDR3 consists of 18 residues. This CDR3 is CASSLRGTGISGANVLTF. CDR3 DNA sequence: TGTGCCAGCAGCTTAAGGGGGACAGGGATCTCTGGGGCCAACGTCCTGACTTTC.

V usage is TRBV9 and J usage is TRBJ1-1; tentative D call: TRBD1 (6 bases). The ends were cut back, 4 bases at V and 4 bases at J, with 14 bases in the middle. CDR1 and CDR2 (germline): SGDLS, YYNGEE. This CDR3 comprises 14 residues. This chain's CDR3 is CASSTGGGGTEAFF. The CDR3 DNA sequence: TGTGCCAGCAGCACCGGGGGGGGCGGCACTGAAGCTTTCTTT.

The genes are TRBV11-2 and TRBJ2-3, with 9 bases identical to TRBD1. The germline gives CDR1 SGHAT, CDR2 FQNNGV. The V gene end was trimmed by 7 bases and the J gene end by 4 bases; junction bases not matched to a gene: 6. The CDR3 covers 14 residues. The CDR3 region has the DNA TGTGCCAGCAACCGACAGGGGGAAGCAGATACGCAGTATTTT. Protein product: CASNRQGEADTQYF.

The genes are TRBV19 and TRBJ1-2; 7 nucleotides align to TRBD1. Trimming at V came to 2 bases and at J to 4 bases, leaving 4 bases not matched to a gene. Germline CDR1 is LNHDA and CDR2 is SQIVND (reference sequence). This CDR3 is built from 14 residues. The CDR3 nucleotides are TGTGCCAGTAGTATAAGACAGGGTGGCTATGGCTACACCTTC. Encoded protein: CASSIRQGGYGYTF.

The rearrangement links TRBV6-5 to TRBJ1-5, with 9 bases matching TRBD1. CDR1 is MNHEY, CDR2 SVGAGI, per germline. J gave up 6 bases and V 6 bases, and 9 bases lay outside the gene matches. CDR3 length equals 15 residues. The CDR3 DNA is TGTGCCAGCAGATTGGACAGGGGAACTAGTCAGCCCCAGCATTTT. Encoded protein: CASRLDRGTSQPQHF.

V is TRBV28 and J is TRBJ1-2; maybe TRBD1 (6 bases). Trimming pared 6 bases from V and 4 bases from J, leaving 15 bases between. Looked up from germline, CDR1 is MDHEN and CDR2 is SYDVKM. CDR3 length: 14 amino acids. CDR3 DNA: TGTGCCAGCAGCGTACAGGGAAATCGCTATGGCTACACCTTC. This encodes CASSVQGNRYGYTF.

This clone was observed a handful of times. The chain joins TRBV6-2 or TRBV6-3 to TRBJ1-2, with 7 bases matching TRBD1. J gave up 4 bases and V 0 bases, and 2 bases lay outside the gene matches. This CDR3 region has 14 residues. Germline loops: CDR1 MNHEY, CDR2 SVGEGT. CDR3 nucleotides: TGTGCCAGCAGTTACTCGTGGGACAGCTATGGCTACACCTTC. It specifies CASSYSWDSYGYTF.

The V gene is TRBV6-5, the J gene TRBJ1-5, with D maybe TRBD1 (5 bases). The CDR3 consists of 15 residues. Per germline, CDR1 MNHEY and CDR2 SVGAGI. V lost 6 bases, J lost 3 bases, and 15 bases lay in between. The CDR3 coding sequence is TGTGCCAGCAGCCCAATGGGGCAGCCCAATCAGCCCCAGCATTTT. Its protein product is CASSPMGQPNQPQHF.

The chain uses TRBV15 and TRBJ1-6; 8 bases fit TRBD1. The V and J ends lost 2 bases and 8 bases, in that order; junction bases with no gene match: 5. The CDR3 has 15 residues. Germline assignment: CDR1 LNHNV and CDR2 YYDKDF (reference sequence). The CDR3 nucleotides are TGTGCCACCAGCAGAAACAGGGGGACGGATTCACCCCTCCACTTT. It encodes CATSRNRGTDSPLHF.

The CDR3 here is CASSESRTKNTEAFF. CDR3 bases: TGTGCCAGCAGTGAATCGCGGACAAAAAACACTGAAGCTTTCTTT. This chain links TRBV25-1 with TRBJ1-1, with a tentative D call TRBD1 (5 bases). Trimming took off 1 base at V and 2 bases at J, with 11 bases between the two ends. This CDR3 is 15 amino acids long. Germline CDR1 and CDR2: MGHDK and SYGVNS. The whole variable domain, remainder taken from reference TRBV25-1 and TRBJ1-1, is EADIYQTPRYLVIGTGKKITLECSQTMGHDKMYWYQQDPGMELHLIHYSYGVNSTEKGDLSSESTVSRIRTEHFPLTLESARPSHTSQYLCASSESRTKNTEAFFGQGTRLTVV.